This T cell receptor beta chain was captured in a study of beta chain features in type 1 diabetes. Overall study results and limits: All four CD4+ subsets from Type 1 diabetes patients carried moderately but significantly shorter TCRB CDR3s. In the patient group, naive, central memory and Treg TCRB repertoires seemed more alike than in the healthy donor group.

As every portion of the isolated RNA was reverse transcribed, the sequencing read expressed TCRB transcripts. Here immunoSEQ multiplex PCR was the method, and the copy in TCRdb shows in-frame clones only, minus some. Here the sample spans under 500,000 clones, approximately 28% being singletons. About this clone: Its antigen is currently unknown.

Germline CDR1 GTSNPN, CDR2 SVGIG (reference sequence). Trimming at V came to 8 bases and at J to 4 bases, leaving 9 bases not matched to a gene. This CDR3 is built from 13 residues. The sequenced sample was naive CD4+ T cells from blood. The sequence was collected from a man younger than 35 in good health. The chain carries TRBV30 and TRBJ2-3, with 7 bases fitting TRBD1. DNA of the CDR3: TGTGCCAGTTCTTACAGGGGCCCAGATACGCAGTATTTT. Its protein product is CASSYRGPDTQYF.